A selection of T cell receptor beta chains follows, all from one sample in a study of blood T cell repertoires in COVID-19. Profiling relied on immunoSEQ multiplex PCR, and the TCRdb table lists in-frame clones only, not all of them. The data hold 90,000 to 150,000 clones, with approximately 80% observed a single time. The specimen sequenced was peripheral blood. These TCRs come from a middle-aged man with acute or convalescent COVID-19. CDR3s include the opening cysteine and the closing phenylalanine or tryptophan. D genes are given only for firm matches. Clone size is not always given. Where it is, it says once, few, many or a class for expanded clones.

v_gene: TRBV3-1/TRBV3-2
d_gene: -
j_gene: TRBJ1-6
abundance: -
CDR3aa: CASSQDYRSYNSPLHF
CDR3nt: TGTGCCAGCAGCCAAGATTACAGGTCCTATAATTCACCCCTCCACTTT

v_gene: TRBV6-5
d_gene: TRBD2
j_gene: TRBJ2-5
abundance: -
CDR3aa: CASSYSGGRETQYF
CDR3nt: TGTGCCAGCAGTTACTCCGGCGGGAGGGAGACCCAGTACTTC

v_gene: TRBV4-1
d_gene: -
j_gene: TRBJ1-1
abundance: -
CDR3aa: CASSQPWGDTEAFF
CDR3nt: TGCGCCAGCAGCCAGCCCTGGGGGGACACTGAAGCTTTCTTT

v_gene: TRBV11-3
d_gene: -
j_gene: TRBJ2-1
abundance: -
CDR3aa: CASSLGAAAYNEQFF
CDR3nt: TGTGCCAGCAGCTTAGGCGCGGCTGCCTACAATGAGCAGTTCTTC

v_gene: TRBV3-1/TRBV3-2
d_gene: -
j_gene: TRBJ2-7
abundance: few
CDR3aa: CASSPSVGSDLYEQYF
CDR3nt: TGTGCCAGCAGCCCCTCGGTTGGTAGCGACTTGTACGAGCAGTACTTC

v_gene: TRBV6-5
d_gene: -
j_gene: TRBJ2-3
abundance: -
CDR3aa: CASSYSRGTDTQYF
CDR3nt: TGTGCCAGCAGTTACTCGCGGGGCACAGATACGCAGTATTTT

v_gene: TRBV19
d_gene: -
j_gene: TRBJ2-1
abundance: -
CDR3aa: CASSTEGGWFNNEQFF
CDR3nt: TGTGCCAGTAGTACCGAAGGAGGGTGGTTCAACAATGAGCAGTTCTTC

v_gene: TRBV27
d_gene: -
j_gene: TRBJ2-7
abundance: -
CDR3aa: CASSSSGQHYEQYF
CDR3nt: TGTGCCAGCAGTTCCTCCGGACAGCACTACGAGCAGTACTTC

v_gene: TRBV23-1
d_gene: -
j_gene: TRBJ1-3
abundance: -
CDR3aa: CASSPNGLTSGNTIYF
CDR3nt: TGCGCCAGCAGTCCGAACGGGTTAACCTCTGGAAACACCATATATTTT

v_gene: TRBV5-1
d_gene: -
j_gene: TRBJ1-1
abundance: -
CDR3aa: CASSPGTWVWMHTEAFF
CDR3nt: TGCGCCAGCAGCCCGGGGACATGGGTCTGGATGCACACTGAAGCTTTCTTT

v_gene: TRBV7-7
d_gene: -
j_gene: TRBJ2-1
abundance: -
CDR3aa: CASSHGSNFANEQFF
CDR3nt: TGTGCTAGCAGCCACGGGAGTAACTTCGCCAATGAGCAGTTCTTC

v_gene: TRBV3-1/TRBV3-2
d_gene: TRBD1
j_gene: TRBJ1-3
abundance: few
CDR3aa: CASSWGQGGNTIYF
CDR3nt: TGTGCCAGCAGCTGGGGACAGGGAGGAAACACCATATATTTT

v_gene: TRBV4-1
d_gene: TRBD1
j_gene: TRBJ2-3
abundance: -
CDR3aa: CASSLKLPSGQGLQDTQYF
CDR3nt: TGCGCCAGCAGCCTCAAGCTCCCGAGCGGACAGGGGTTGCAAGATACGCAGTATTTT

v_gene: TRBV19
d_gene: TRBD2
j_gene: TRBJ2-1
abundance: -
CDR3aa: CASSRPAGLAGEVSYNEQFF
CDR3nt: TGTGCCAGTAGTAGACCAGCCGGACTAGCGGGAGAGGTCTCCTACAATGAGCAGTTCTTC

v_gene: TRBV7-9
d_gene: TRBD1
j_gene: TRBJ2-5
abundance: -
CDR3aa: CASSVQGQETQYF
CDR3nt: TGTGCCAGCAGCGTACAGGGGCAAGAGACCCAGTACTTC

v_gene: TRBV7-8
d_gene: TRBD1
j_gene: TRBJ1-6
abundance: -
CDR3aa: CASSLRGQGLLNPNSPLHF
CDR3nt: TGTGCCAGCAGCTTGCGGGGACAGGGGCTCCTAAACCCTAATTCACCCCTCCACTTT